Following are 15 T cell receptor beta chains from one sample sequenced in a study of glioma-infiltrating T cells. Using RNA template, CDR3s of TCR alpha and beta were amplified with iRepertoire arm-PCR. TCRdb independently ran MiXCR on the multiplex PCR reads; one entry per CDR3 protein. This repertoire shows about 89,000 distinct CDR3 sequences, roughly 23% found once; its top ten account for roughly 6.7%. The sequenced sample was glioma tissue, nonneoplastic brain tissue, or PBMCs (not recorded which). The source is a human donor with low-grade glioma or glioblastoma, undergoing nonglioma brain surgery, or in good health (not recorded which).

To note about this clonotype: A much larger clone differs from this one at a single base, so this may be a read error. V gene TRBV12-3 or TRBV12-4 combines with J gene TRBJ2-1; D is unresolved. The CDR3 runs to 15 residues. V was shortened by 4 bases and J by 6 bases, with 16 bases between the two germline ends. CDR3 protein: CASSSRFPTLNEQFF. CDR3 DNA sequence: TGTGCCAGCAGTTCTAGGTTCCCCACCCTCAATGAGCAGTTCTTC.

The count of this clonotype is one. J is TRBJ2-7 and V is TRBV2; tentatively, D is TRBD1 (5 bases). Germline assignment: CDR1 SNHLY and CDR2 FYNNEI. V was clipped by 7 bases and J by 0 bases, with 28 bases between them. The CDR3 runs to 19 residues. The CDR3 protein is CASNPALGSGCVNSYEQYF. The CDR3 DNA reads as TGTGCCAGCAACCCCGCGCTCGGTTCAGGGTGCGTGAACTCCTACGAGCAGTACTTC.

The V call is TRBV2, the J call TRBJ1-2; D uncertain. The CDR3 extends over 14 amino acids. Trimming took 7 bases from V and 0 from J, leaving 12 bases between them. CDR1 SNHLY and CDR2 FYNNEI come from the germline V gene. CDR3 in DNA: TGTGCCAGCACTACGGGTCCCGCTAACTATGGCTACACCTTC. Protein product: CASTTGPANYGYTF.

Note on this clonotype: This clone may be a read error of a much larger clone one base away. The CDR3 nucleotides are TGTGCCAGCAGACCAACCGGGACAGGGAGTGTGAGAGGGCAGTTCTTC. It translates to CASRPTGTGSVRGQFF. V usage is TRBV12-3 or TRBV12-4 and J usage is TRBJ2-1, with 9 positions matching TRBD1. This CDR3 comprises 16 residues. J gave up 12 bases and V 6 bases, and 18 bases lay outside the gene matches.

This clonotype has a count of ten or more. The chain carries TRBV20-1 and TRBJ1-1, with TRBD1 matching 7 bases. V lost 3 bases to trimming and J lost 6 bases; unmatched junction nucleotides: 13. The CDR3 has 15 residues. CDR1 is DFQATT, CDR2 SNEGSKA, per germline (reference sequence). The DNA of the CDR3 is TGCAGTGCTAGTAACCCAGGGGGTCGTCGAGCTGAAGCTTTCTTT. Translating it yields CSASNPGGRRAEAFF.

In this sample, this clonotype turned up a few times. This chain links TRBV7-9 with TRBJ1-2; no reliable D call. The CDR3 is 11 amino acids. The germline V gene encodes CDR1 SEHNR and CDR2 FQNEAQ (reference sequence). The ends were cut back, 4 bases at V and 7 bases at J, with 7 bases in the middle. This CDR3 is CASSSYGGYTF. Here the CDR3 DNA reads TGTGCCAGCAGCTCGTACGGTGGCTACACCTTC.

In its sample, this clonotype was seen a few times. The rearrangement joins TRBV12-3 or TRBV12-4 to TRBJ1-1; D not certain. The V end was cut by 5 bases, the J end by 5 bases, with 12 bases between. The length of the CDR3 is 13 residues. CDR3 region: CASSLLLETEAFF. CDR3 sequence (DNA): TGTGCCAGCAGTCTCCTCCTGGAGACTGAAGCTTTCTTT.

This clonotype has at least ten counts. This sequence joins TRBV25-1 and TRBJ1-4, with a tentative D call TRBD1 (5 bases). This CDR3 comprises 15 residues. Germline CDR1 reads MGHDK; CDR2 reads SYGVNS. Trimming shortened V by 9 bases and J by 3 bases, and 17 bases separated the two germline ends. CDR3 sequence (DNA): TGTGCCAGTCAAGACTTGGGGGGTGCTAATGAAAAACTGTTTTTT. It encodes CASQDLGGANEKLFF.

The genes are TRBV7-2 and TRBJ1-5; 9 nucleotides agree with TRBD1. Germline trimming cut 5 bases from V and 6 bases from J; bases unmatched to any gene: 5. This CDR3 comprises 14 residues. Germline lookup yields CDR1 SGHTA and CDR2 FQGNSA. CDR3 protein: CASSAGTGSQPQHF. CDR3 sequence (DNA): TGTGCCAGCAGCGCTGGGACAGGGAGTCAGCCCCAGCATTTT.

This clonotype appeared once. It may be a read error: a sequence one base away is much more abundant. The CDR3 DNA follows: TGTGCCAGTAGTCTTTCCCGACGGGGCACTAAAGCTTTCTTT. It is translated as CASSLSRRGTKAFF. The rearrangement uses TRBV19 and TRBJ1-1, with a possible D match to TRBD1 (5 bases). The germline gives CDR1 LNHDA, CDR2 SQIVND (reference sequence). The CDR3 sequence is 14 residues long.

The chain uses TRBV20-1 and TRBJ2-7; a weak D match, TRBD1 (6 bases). Per the germline V gene, CDR1 is DFQATT and CDR2 is SNEGSKA (reference sequence). The CDR3 is made up of 14 amino acids. V lost 3 bases and J 3 bases, leaving 15 bases between the germline ends. The CDR3 here is CSASPFGQIYEQYF. Here the CDR3 DNA reads TGCAGTGCTAGTCCTTTTGGACAGATCTACGAGCAGTACTTC.

The V and J genes are TRBV12-5 and TRBJ1-3, with TRBD1 identical over 7 bases. Germline-derived CDR1 and CDR2 are LGHNT and FRNRAP. CDR3 length: 15 residues. Trimming at V came to 6 bases and at J to 2 bases, leaving 7 bases not matched to a gene. DNA of the CDR3: TGTGCTAGTGGCCTACTCGGGACAGCTGGAAACACCATATATTTT. Protein product: CASGLLGTAGNTIYF.

This clonotype was counted only a few times. This chain uses TRBV19 with TRBJ2-7, with 7 bases identical to TRBD2. The CDR3 is 15 amino acids. Germline values: CDR1 LNHDA, CDR2 SQIVND (reference sequence). The V gene end was trimmed by 7 bases and the J gene end by 2 bases; junction bases not matched to a gene: 11. Here the CDR3 DNA reads TGTGCCAGTAAAAGAGGCGGGAGTGAGCCCTACGAGCAGTACTTC. Encoded protein: CASKRGGSEPYEQYF. The full variable domain, with the rest looked up from reference TRBV19 and TRBJ2-7, is DGGITQSPKYLFRKEGQNVTLSCEQNLNHDAMYWYRQDPGQGLRLIYYSQIVNDFQKGDIAEGYSVSREKKESFPLTVTSAQKNPTAFYLCASKRGGSEPYEQYFGPGTRLTVT.

This clonotype was found many times. The chain carries TRBV7-2 and TRBJ2-1; D is undetermined. V was trimmed by 1 base and J by 0 bases, leaving 7 bases between them. The germline V gene encodes CDR1 SGHTA and CDR2 FQGNSA. The CDR3 is made up of 15 amino acids. CDR3 sequence reads: CASSLEYSSYNEQFF. CDR3 nucleotide sequence: TGTGCCAGCAGCTTAGAGTATAGCTCCTACAATGAGCAGTTCTTC.

This clonotype is categorized as medium-sized. The V call is TRBV20-1, the J call TRBJ1-5; D unresolved. The germline V and J ends were trimmed by 1 base and 0 bases, with 4 bases remaining between them. The CDR3 sequence is 13 residues long. Germline V gene lookup returns CDR1 DFQATT and CDR2 SNEGSKA (reference sequence). This chain's CDR3 is CSARGGSNQPQHF. The DNA for the CDR3 is TGCAGTGCTAGAGGAGGTAGCAATCAGCCCCAGCATTTT.